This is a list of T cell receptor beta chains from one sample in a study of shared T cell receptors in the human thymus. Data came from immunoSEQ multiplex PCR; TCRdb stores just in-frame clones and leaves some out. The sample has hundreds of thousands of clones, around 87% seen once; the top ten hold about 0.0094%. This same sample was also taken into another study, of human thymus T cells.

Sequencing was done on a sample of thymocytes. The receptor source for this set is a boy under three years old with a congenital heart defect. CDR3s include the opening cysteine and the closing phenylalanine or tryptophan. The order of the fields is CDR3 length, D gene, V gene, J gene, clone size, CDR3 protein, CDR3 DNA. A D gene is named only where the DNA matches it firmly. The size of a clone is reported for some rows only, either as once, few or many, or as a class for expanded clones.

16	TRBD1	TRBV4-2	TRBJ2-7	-	CASSQETGTLHYEQYF	TGTGCCAGCAGCCAAGAGACAGGGACCTTACACTACGAGCAGTACTTC
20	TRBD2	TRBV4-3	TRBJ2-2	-	CASSQDRGTSGYRNTGELFF	TGCGCCAGCAGCCAAGATAGGGGGACTAGCGGTTATCGGAACACCGGGGAGCTGTTTTTT
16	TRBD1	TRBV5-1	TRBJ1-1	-	CASSLEGQGLGTEAFF	TGCGCCAGCAGCTTAGAGGGACAGGGCCTTGGGACTGAAGCTTTCTTT
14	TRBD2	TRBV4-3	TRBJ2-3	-	CASSLGLAADTQYF	TGCGCCAGCAGCCTCGGACTAGCCGCAGATACGCAGTATTTT
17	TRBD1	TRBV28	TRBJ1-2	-	CASSLSDRGLPMFGYTF	TGTGCCAGCAGTTTAAGCGACAGGGGCCTTCCTATGTTCGGCTACACCTTC
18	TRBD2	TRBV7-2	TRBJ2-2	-	CASSPFGTSGRVTGELFF	TGTGCCAGCAGTCCATTTGGGACTAGCGGGAGAGTAACCGGGGAGCTGTTTTTT
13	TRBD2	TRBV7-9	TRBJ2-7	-	CASLGEGSYEQYF	TGTGCCAGCCTCGGGGAGGGGAGCTACGAGCAGTACTTC
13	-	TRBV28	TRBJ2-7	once	CARVEGLSYEQYF	TGTGCCAGGGTGGAGGGACTCTCCTACGAGCAGTACTTC
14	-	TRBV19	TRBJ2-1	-	CASRSGAIYNEQFF	TGTGCCAGTAGGTCAGGGGCTATATACAATGAGCAGTTCTTC
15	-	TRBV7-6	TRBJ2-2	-	CATQSTRGGTGELFF	TGTGCCACCCAATCAACCAGGGGTGGCACCGGGGAGCTGTTTTTT
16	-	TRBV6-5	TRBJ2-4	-	CASSYGDTISKNIQYF	TGTGCCAGCAGTTATGGGGACACTATATCCAAAAACATTCAGTACTTC
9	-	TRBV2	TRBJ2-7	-	CASSGMGAF	TGTGCCAGCAGTGGGATGGGGGCCTTC
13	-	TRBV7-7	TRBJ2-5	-	CASSLGGQETQYF	TGTGCTAGCAGCTTGGGGGGTCAAGAGACCCAGTACTTC
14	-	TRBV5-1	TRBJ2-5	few	CASSLVTAQETQYF	TGCGCCAGCAGCTTGGTTACAGCCCAAGAGACCCAGTACTTC
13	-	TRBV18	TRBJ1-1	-	CASSPRYRDEAFF	TGTGCCAGCTCACCACGATACAGGGACGAAGCTTTCTTT
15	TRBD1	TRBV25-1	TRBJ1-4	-	CASSERRDREEKLFF	TGTGCCAGCAGTGAAAGGAGGGACAGGGAAGAAAAACTGTTTTTT